This TCR beta chain was retrieved from a study of cytomegalovirus exposure and HLA in healthy donors. This CDR3 has 15 residues. Germline V lookup: CDR1 SGHVS, CDR2 FNYEAQ. With 1 base removed from V and 9 bases from J, the gap between germline ends came to 13 bases. The PCR had 60 Vbeta and 13 Jbeta primers. Measured with immunoSEQ multiplex PCR; TCRdb has only the in-frame clones, and not every one. The table includes under 200,000 clones, 68% detected once. Input material: PBMCs. The rearrangement uses TRBV7-6 and TRBJ1-6; D may be TRBD1 (5 bases). The sequence was collected from a man aged 45-60 years in good health and CMV-seronegative. This chain's CDR3 is CASSLESGQGSPLHF. DNA for the CDR3: TGTGCCAGCAGCTTAGAGTCGGGTCAGGGTTCACCCCTCCACTTT.